The rows below give T cell receptor beta chains drawn from one sample of a study of blood T cell repertoires in COVID-19. The data were produced by immunoSEQ multiplex PCR, yet TCRdb's version contains in-frame clones alone and is incomplete. This table has 250,000 to 350,000 clones, roughly 90% appearing once. Sample: peripheral blood. These receptors all come from a woman in her twenties or thirties with COVID-19, enrolled during active disease. The CDR3 runs from the conserved cysteine through the conserved F or W. The D gene is left open where the match is weak. Size is omitted from some rows. Given values are once, few, many or a class for expanded clones.

cdr3_aa: CASSFRTGGDNEQFF; cdr3_nt: TGTGCCAGCAGTTTTAGGACAGGGGGAGACAATGAGCAGTTCTTC; clone_size: NA; d_call: TRBD1; v_call: TRBV6-5; j_call: TRBJ2-1
cdr3_aa: CSVGGVYSYNEQFF; cdr3_nt: TGCAGCGTTGGGGGGGTCTACTCCTACAATGAGCAGTTCTTC; clone_size: NA; d_call: NA; v_call: TRBV29-1; j_call: TRBJ2-1
cdr3_aa: CASSEADRSSYEQYF; cdr3_nt: TGTGCCAGCAGTGAAGCGGACAGGAGTTCCTACGAGCAGTACTTC; clone_size: few; d_call: TRBD1; v_call: TRBV2; j_call: TRBJ2-7
cdr3_aa: CASSSGTGHLGANVLTF; cdr3_nt: TGTGCCAGCAGCTCCGGGACAGGCCACCTTGGGGCCAACGTCCTGACTTTC; clone_size: NA; d_call: TRBD1; v_call: TRBV11-3; j_call: TRBJ2-6
cdr3_aa: CASSADWLGNNEQFF; cdr3_nt: TGTGCCAGCAGCGCCGACTGGCTAGGCAACAATGAGCAGTTCTTC; clone_size: NA; d_call: NA; v_call: TRBV7-8; j_call: TRBJ2-1
cdr3_aa: CASSQSRQNYEQYF; cdr3_nt: TGTGCCAGCAGCCAATCGAGACAGAACTACGAGCAGTACTTC; clone_size: NA; d_call: NA; v_call: TRBV16; j_call: TRBJ2-7
cdr3_aa: CASSQDRRTSEYNEQFF; cdr3_nt: TGTGCCAGCAGCCAAGACAGACGGACTAGCGAGTACAATGAGCAGTTCTTC; clone_size: NA; d_call: TRBD2; v_call: TRBV3-1/TRBV3-2; j_call: TRBJ2-1
cdr3_aa: CAWSAQPTETQYF; cdr3_nt: TGTGCCTGGAGTGCACAGCCAACGGAGACCCAGTACTTC; clone_size: NA; d_call: NA; v_call: TRBV30; j_call: TRBJ2-5
cdr3_aa: CASSRQPEGTGASNQPQHF; cdr3_nt: TGTGCCAGCAGTCGTCAACCGGAAGGGACAGGGGCTAGCAATCAGCCCCAGCATTTT; clone_size: once; d_call: TRBD1; v_call: TRBV2; j_call: TRBJ1-5
cdr3_aa: CASSFWGPDIQYF; cdr3_nt: TGTGCCAGCAGCTTTTGGGGGCCTGACATTCAGTACTTC; clone_size: NA; d_call: NA; v_call: TRBV5-6; j_call: TRBJ2-4
cdr3_aa: CASSSTTGLDSPLHF; cdr3_nt: TGTGCCAGCAGTTCGACCACAGGGTTAGATTCACCCCTCCACTTT; clone_size: NA; d_call: NA; v_call: TRBV28; j_call: TRBJ1-6
cdr3_aa: CASFQTGKYGYTF; cdr3_nt: TGTGCCAGCTTTCAGACAGGAAAATATGGCTACACCTTC; clone_size: NA; d_call: NA; v_call: TRBV5-6; j_call: TRBJ1-2
cdr3_aa: CASSPGQGSETQYF; cdr3_nt: TGTGCCAGCAGCCCAGGACAGGGGTCAGAGACCCAGTACTTC; clone_size: NA; d_call: TRBD1; v_call: TRBV5-6; j_call: TRBJ2-5
cdr3_aa: CASSYRTGPMPNYGYTF; cdr3_nt: TGTGCCAGCAGTTACCGGACAGGGCCAATGCCTAACTATGGCTACACCTTC; clone_size: NA; d_call: TRBD1; v_call: TRBV6-2/TRBV6-3; j_call: TRBJ1-2
cdr3_aa: CASGRLAGADEQYF; cdr3_nt: TGTGCCAGCGGTCGGCTAGCGGGAGCTGACGAGCAGTACTTC; clone_size: NA; d_call: TRBD2; v_call: TRBV6-5; j_call: TRBJ2-7
cdr3_aa: CASSQPPTGQTYNEQFF; cdr3_nt: TGCGCCAGCAGCCAACCCCCTACGGGACAAACTTACAATGAGCAGTTCTTC; clone_size: NA; d_call: NA; v_call: TRBV4-1; j_call: TRBJ2-1
cdr3_aa: CASSSGGDNEKLFF; cdr3_nt: TGTGCCAGCAGTTCGGGAGGGGACAATGAAAAACTGTTTTTT; clone_size: NA; d_call: NA; v_call: TRBV6-6; j_call: TRBJ1-4
cdr3_aa: CASRGQTNTDTQYF; cdr3_nt: TGCGCCAGCAGGGGGCAAACTAACACAGATACGCAGTATTTT; clone_size: NA; d_call: NA; v_call: TRBV5-1; j_call: TRBJ2-3
cdr3_aa: CASSRGLLYSEQYF; cdr3_nt: TGTGCCAGTAGCCGAGGACTACTCTATTCCGAGCAGTACTTC; clone_size: few; d_call: NA; v_call: TRBV19; j_call: TRBJ2-7
cdr3_aa: CAISDNVAGGLSNEQFF; cdr3_nt: TGTGCCATCAGTGATAACGTAGCGGGAGGGCTCAGTAATGAGCAGTTCTTC; clone_size: NA; d_call: TRBD2; v_call: TRBV10-3; j_call: TRBJ2-1
cdr3_aa: CASTTLGGGPDTQYF; cdr3_nt: TGTGCCAGCACCACTCTCGGGGGGGGCCCAGATACGCAGTATTTT; clone_size: NA; d_call: TRBD2; v_call: TRBV6-5; j_call: TRBJ2-3
cdr3_aa: CASSLQYYGYTF; cdr3_nt: TGTGCCAGCAGCTTACAGTACTATGGCTACACCTTC; clone_size: NA; d_call: NA; v_call: TRBV5-6; j_call: TRBJ1-2
cdr3_aa: CASSVSQGVVTEAFF; cdr3_nt: TGTGCCAGCAGCGTATCACAGGGGGTAGTCACTGAAGCTTTCTTT; clone_size: NA; d_call: TRBD1; v_call: TRBV5-4; j_call: TRBJ1-1